A single sample is the source of the 28 T cell receptor beta chains below, sequenced in a study of blood T cell repertoires in COVID-19. TCRdb's copy holds only in-frame clones and misses some; the assay was immunoSEQ multiplex PCR. In the table there are over 100,000 clones, about 80% of which are singletons. The specimen was peripheral blood. The receptor source for this set is a man aged 60-69 years with active or convalescent COVID-19.

J is TRBJ2-2 and V is TRBV3-1 (or the pseudogene TRBV3-2); 8 positions match TRBD1. The V segment lost 5 bases and the J segment 4 bases; nucleotides outside the gene matches: 6. Germline lookup yields CDR1 LGHDT and CDR2 YNNKEL (reference sequence). The CDR3 has 15 amino acids. The DNA for the CDR3 is TGTGCCAGCAGCTCCAGGGGGCGGGGCACCGGGGAGCTGTTTTTT. This gives the protein CASSSRGRGTGELFF.

This chain joins TRBV10-3 and TRBJ2-7, with 7 nucleotides matching TRBD1. The junction had 6 bases not matched to a gene; V was cut back by 4 bases and J by 3 bases. Per the germline V gene, CDR1 is ENHRY and CDR2 is SYGVKD. This CDR3 has 14 amino acids. The CDR3 loop is CAISGGRQGYEQYF. DNA for the CDR3: TGTGCCATCAGTGGGGGCAGACAGGGCTACGAGCAGTACTTC.

The chain combines TRBV18 with TRBJ2-3; 7 nucleotides line up with TRBD2. The length of the CDR3 is 16 residues. V gave up 4 bases and J gave up 3 bases; unmatched junction bases: 10. Germline CDR1 and CDR2: KGHSH and LQKENI. This CDR3 reads CASSLGSAGFTDTQYF. The CDR3 bases are TGTGCCAGCTCACTGGGGTCAGCGGGATTTACAGATACGCAGTATTTT.

The chain recombines TRBV19 with TRBJ1-2, with D possibly being TRBD1 (5 bases). CDR3 length: 12 amino acids. Trimming stripped 5 bases from V and 8 bases from J, with 12 bases between. The V gene's germline CDR1 is LNHDA and CDR2 SQIVND (reference sequence). The CDR3 bases are TGTGCCAGTAGTCCCGGGGGACTGGGCTACACCTTC. Its translation is CASSPGGLGYTF.

This clone was observed a few times. The V and J genes are TRBV27 and TRBJ1-1; 9 bases are a match to TRBD1. This CDR3 is built from 15 residues. Germline loops: CDR1 MNHEY, CDR2 SMNVEV (reference sequence). The junction had 11 bases not matched to a gene; V was cut back by 5 bases and J by 7 bases. CDR3 region: CASSLYRMGQGEAFF. CDR3 bases: TGTGCCAGCAGTCTCTATCGAATGGGACAGGGTGAAGCTTTCTTT.

This chain connects TRBV11-2 to TRBJ1-5; D unresolved. Germline V gives CDR1 SGHAT, CDR2 FQNNGV. Trimming stripped 5 bases from V and 4 bases from J, with 9 bases between. The CDR3 runs 13 residues. As DNA, the CDR3 is TGTGCCAGCAGCGGAGGAGGTAATCAGCCCCAGCATTTT. Encoded protein: CASSGGGNQPQHF.

The V call is TRBV5-8, the J call TRBJ2-7; D perhaps matches TRBD1 (6 bases). Trimming took off 4 bases at V and 4 bases at J, with 12 bases between the two ends. The CDR3 extends over 13 amino acids. CDR1 SGHTS and CDR2 YDEGEE come from the germline V gene. The CDR3 protein is CASSLTGPYEQYF. The CDR3, as DNA: TGTGCCAGCAGCCTGACAGGCCCTTACGAGCAGTACTTC.

This rearrangement joins TRBV20-1 to TRBJ2-7; perhaps TRBD2 as D (6 bases). V lost 3 bases and J lost 3, with 12 bases in between. This CDR3 is 13 amino acids long. From germline, CDR1 is DFQATT and CDR2 SNEGSKA (reference sequence). The CDR3, as DNA: TGCAGTGCTAGTGGCGGGACGGACTACGAGCAGTACTTC. Amino acids: CSASGGTDYEQYF.

The rearrangement uses TRBV10-3 and TRBJ2-7, with a weak D call TRBD2 (7 bases). This CDR3 contains 15 residues. From germline, CDR1 is ENHRY and CDR2 SYGVKD. V was pared by 10 bases and J by 7 bases, with 26 bases between. CDR3 bases: TGTGCCACGGGGGCGGGGGACGGGTGGTCTAGGGAGCAGTACTTC. This codes for CATGAGDGWSREQYF.

This chain joins TRBV7-2 and TRBJ1-6; tentative D call: TRBD1 (6 bases). Germline CDR1 is SGHTA and CDR2 is FQGNSA. Trimming removed 5 bases from V and 9 bases from J, with 14 bases in between. This CDR3 contains 14 residues. The CDR3 here is CASSHTGYASPLHF. CDR3 DNA sequence: TGTGCCAGCAGCCACACAGGGTACGCTTCACCCCTCCACTTT.

The genes are TRBV7-8 and TRBJ2-5; TRBD2 matches at 11 bases. The CDR3 contains 16 residues. Germline lookup yields CDR1 SGHVS and CDR2 FQNEAQ. The V gene end was trimmed by 4 bases and the J gene end by 4 bases; junction bases not matched to a gene: 8. The CDR3 region is CASSSASGRMGETQYF. The CDR3 nucleotides read TGTGCCAGCAGCTCGGCTAGCGGGAGGATGGGAGAGACCCAGTACTTC. The full variable domain, rest sourced from reference TRBV7-8 and TRBJ2-5, is GAGVSQSPRYKVAKRGQDVALRCDPISGHVSLFWYQQALGQGPEFLTYFQNEAQLDKSGLPSDRFFAERPEGSVSTLKIQRTQQEDSAVYLCASSSASGRMGETQYFGPGTRLLVL.

The chain recombines TRBV11-3 with TRBJ2-7; the D gene is possibly TRBD2 (7 bases). The length of the CDR3 is 16 residues. Trimming took 1 base from V and 5 from J, leaving 18 bases between them. The V gene's germline CDR1 is SGHNT and CDR2 YENEEA. The CDR3 DNA reads as TGTGCCAGCAGCTTAGGGCCGGGGAGGGGGTCCCACGAGCAGTACTTC. Protein product: CASSLGPGRGSHEQYF.

V and J are TRBV3-1 (or the pseudogene TRBV3-2) and TRBJ2-7; TRBD1 agrees at 8 bases. V was clipped by 3 bases and J by 9 bases; unmatched bases: 4. Germline lookup yields CDR1 LGHDT and CDR2 YNNKEL (reference sequence). The CDR3 has 12 amino acids. The CDR3 protein is CASSHPGGGQYF. For the CDR3, the DNA is TGTGCCAGCAGCCACCCAGGGGGCGGGCAGTACTTC.

This clone was detected a few times. The chain recombines TRBV7-8 with TRBJ2-7; 8 nucleotides line up with TRBD1. Germline V gene sequence: CDR1 SGHVS, CDR2 FQNEAQ. J lost 5 bases, V lost 6 bases, and 15 bases had no gene match. This CDR3 region has 16 residues. The CDR3: CASSQGSGTGDHEQYF. CDR3 DNA: TGTGCCAGCAGTCAAGGATCCGGGACAGGTGATCACGAGCAGTACTTC.

The chain joins TRBV5-8 to TRBJ1-1; no reliable D call. Trimming left V 2 bases short and J 2 bases short, with 7 bases between. The length of the CDR3 is 13 residues. From germline, CDR1 is SGHTS and CDR2 YDEGEE. This CDR3 reads CASSLKLNTEAFF. The CDR3 DNA sequence: TGTGCCAGCAGCTTAAAACTTAACACTGAAGCTTTCTTT.

The V gene is TRBV28, the J gene TRBJ2-7, with TRBD2 as a possible D gene (5 bases). The CDR3 runs 17 residues. CDR1 is MDHEN, CDR2 SYDVKM, per germline. The V end lost 4 bases, the J end lost 2 bases, and 21 bases lay between the germline ends. Written as DNA, the CDR3 is TGTGCCAGCAGTTCCCTAGCCGAGCAGCCGATTACCTACGAGCAGTACTTC. It encodes CASSSLAEQPITYEQYF.

This chain links TRBV5-1 with TRBJ2-7; D is uncertain. The ends were cut back, 0 bases at V and 7 bases at J, with 8 bases in the middle. Germline assignment: CDR1 SGHRS and CDR2 YFSETQ. This CDR3 contains 12 residues. The CDR3 DNA follows: TGCGCCAGCAGCTTGGATTCGCGGGAGCAGTACTTC. Translation gives CASSLDSREQYF. The variable domain in full, with the rest retrieved from reference TRBV5-1 and TRBJ2-7, is KAGVTQTPRYLIKTRGQQVTLSCSPISGHRSVSWYQQTPGQGLQFLFEYFSETQRNKGNFPGRFSGRQFSNSRSEMNVSTLELGDSALYLCASSLDSREQYFGPGTRLTVT.

The chain employs TRBV11-2 and TRBJ2-1; 10 nucleotides match TRBD2. This CDR3 has 15 amino acids. V dropped 7 bases and J dropped 8; count of bases not matched to a gene: 11. Germline CDR1 is SGHAT and CDR2 is FQNNGV. The CDR3 spells CASNVLAGVSDEQFF. The CDR3 bases are TGTGCCAGCAATGTTCTAGCGGGAGTTTCTGATGAGCAGTTCTTC.

This chain joins TRBV3-1 (or the pseudogene TRBV3-2) and TRBJ2-5, with D maybe TRBD2 (5 bases). Trimming pared 2 bases from V and 5 bases from J, leaving 6 bases between. Per the germline V gene, CDR1 is LGHDT and CDR2 is YNNKEL (reference sequence). There are 12 residues in the CDR3. The CDR3 DNA sequence: TGTGCCAGCAGCCAATCTAGCGAGACCCAGTACTTC. It codes for CASSQSSETQYF.

This clone has just one count. The V gene is TRBV5-1, the J gene TRBJ2-3; 7 bases fit TRBD1. There are 14 residues in the CDR3. V was pared by 9 bases and J by 2 bases, with 9 bases of the junction left unmatched. Germline V gene lookup returns CDR1 SGHRS and CDR2 YFSETQ. The CDR3 bases are TGCGCCACCCAGGGGGAACCTGCCACAGATACGCAGTATTTT. Protein: CATQGEPATDTQYF.

This chain uses TRBV4-1 with TRBJ2-1, with 7 bases matching TRBD2. Trimming took 5 bases from V and 8 from J; bases not matched to a gene: 15. This CDR3 has 16 residues. Germline-derived CDR1 and CDR2 are MGHRA and YSYEKL. This chain's CDR3 is CASSYPIGGRGDEQFF. As DNA, the CDR3 is TGCGCCAGCAGCTACCCCATTGGCGGGAGAGGAGATGAGCAGTTCTTC.

This clone was seen only once. The chain links TRBV5-6 to TRBJ2-7, with D uncertain. The CDR3 extends over 14 amino acids. Per the germline V gene, CDR1 is SGHDT and CDR2 is YYEEEE. Trimming took 3 bases from V and 5 from J, leaving 15 bases between them. This chain's CDR3 is CASSSPPQAHEQYF. CDR3 nucleotide sequence: TGTGCCAGCAGCTCCCCTCCCCAGGCCCACGAGCAGTACTTC.

The chain combines TRBV10-3 with TRBJ2-3; 8 bases are a match to TRBD2. This CDR3 has 16 residues. Germline assignment: CDR1 ENHRY and CDR2 SYGVKD. Trimming at V came to 2 bases and at J to 1 base, leaving 5 bases not matched to a gene. CDR3 sequence reads: CAISEEVLAGTDTQYF. The CDR3 DNA reads as TGTGCCATCAGTGAGGAGGTACTAGCGGGCACAGATACGCAGTATTTT.

This chain connects TRBV23-1 to TRBJ2-1; 9 bases are shared with TRBD1. TRBV23-1 is designated an ORF whose function remains uncertain. The CDR3 has 15 amino acids. Unmatched junction bases numbered 6, after V lost 9 bases and J lost 0 bases. The CDR3 sequence: CASWDREPSYNEQFF. The CDR3 DNA reads as TGCGCCAGTTGGGACAGGGAACCCTCCTACAATGAGCAGTTCTTC.

The chain joins TRBV15 to TRBJ2-1; D remains ambiguous. Trimming took 5 bases from V and 5 from J, leaving 13 bases between them. This CDR3 region has 14 residues. Germline assignment: CDR1 LNHNV and CDR2 YYDKDF (reference sequence). CDR3 bases: TGTGCCACCAGCGGCCTCAATCCCGACAATGAGCAGTTCTTC. Amino acid sequence: CATSGLNPDNEQFF.

V is TRBV5-1 and J is TRBJ2-5, with TRBD2 matching 10 bases. From germline, CDR1 is SGHRS and CDR2 YFSETQ. The CDR3 length is 16 residues. Germline trimming cut 0 bases from V and 5 bases from J; bases unmatched to any gene: 7. CDR3 loop: CASSLGASGSWETQYF. For the CDR3, the DNA is TGCGCCAGCAGCTTGGGTGCTAGCGGGAGTTGGGAGACCCAGTACTTC.

The chain is built from TRBV23-1 and TRBJ2-7; 11 bases line up with TRBD1. TRBV23-1 is classed as an ORF, of uncertain function. Trimming at V came to 3 bases and at J to 3 bases, leaving 7 bases not matched to a gene. The CDR3 spans 16 residues. CDR3 bases: TGCGCCAGCAGTCAGATGCGGACAGGGGGCTACTACGAGCAGTACTTC. The encoded protein is CASSQMRTGGYYEQYF.

This clone was counted once. The genes are TRBV7-7 and TRBJ2-5, with D possibly being TRBD2 (5 bases). Trimming left V 5 bases short and J 5 bases short, with 15 bases between. This CDR3 comprises 14 residues. Germline V lookup: CDR1 SSHAT, CDR2 FNYEAQ (reference sequence). CDR3 sequence: CASSRSLGSETQYF. CDR3 bases: TGTGCCAGCAGCCGATCTTTGGGGAGCGAGACCCAGTACTTC.